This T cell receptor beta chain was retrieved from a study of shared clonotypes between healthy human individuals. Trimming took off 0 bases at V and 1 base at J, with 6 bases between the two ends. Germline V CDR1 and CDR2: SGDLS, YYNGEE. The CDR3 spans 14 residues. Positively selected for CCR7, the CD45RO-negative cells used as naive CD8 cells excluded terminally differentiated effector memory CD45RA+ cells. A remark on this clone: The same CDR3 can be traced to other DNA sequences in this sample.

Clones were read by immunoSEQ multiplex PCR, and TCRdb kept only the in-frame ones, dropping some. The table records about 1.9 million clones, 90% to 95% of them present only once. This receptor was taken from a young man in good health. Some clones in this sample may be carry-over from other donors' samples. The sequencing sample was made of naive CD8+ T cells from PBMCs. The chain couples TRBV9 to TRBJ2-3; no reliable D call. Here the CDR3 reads CASSVVDRTDTQYF. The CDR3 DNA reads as TGTGCCAGCAGCGTAGTGGACCGCACAGATACGCAGTATTTT.